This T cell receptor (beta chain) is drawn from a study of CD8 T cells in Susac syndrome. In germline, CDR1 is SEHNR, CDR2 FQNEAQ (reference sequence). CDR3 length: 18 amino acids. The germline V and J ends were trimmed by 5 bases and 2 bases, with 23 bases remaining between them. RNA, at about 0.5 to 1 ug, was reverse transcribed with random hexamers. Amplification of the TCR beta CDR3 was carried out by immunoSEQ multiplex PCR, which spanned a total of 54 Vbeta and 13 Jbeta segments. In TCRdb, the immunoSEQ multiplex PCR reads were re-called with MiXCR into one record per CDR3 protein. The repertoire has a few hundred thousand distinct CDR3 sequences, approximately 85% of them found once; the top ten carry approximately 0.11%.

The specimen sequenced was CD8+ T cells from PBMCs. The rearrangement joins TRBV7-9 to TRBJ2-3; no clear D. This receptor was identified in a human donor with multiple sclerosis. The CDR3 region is CASSLPNYPATVTDTQYF. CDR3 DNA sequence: TGTGCCAGCAGCCTTCCCAATTACCCCGCAACCGTCACAGATACGCAGTATTTT.